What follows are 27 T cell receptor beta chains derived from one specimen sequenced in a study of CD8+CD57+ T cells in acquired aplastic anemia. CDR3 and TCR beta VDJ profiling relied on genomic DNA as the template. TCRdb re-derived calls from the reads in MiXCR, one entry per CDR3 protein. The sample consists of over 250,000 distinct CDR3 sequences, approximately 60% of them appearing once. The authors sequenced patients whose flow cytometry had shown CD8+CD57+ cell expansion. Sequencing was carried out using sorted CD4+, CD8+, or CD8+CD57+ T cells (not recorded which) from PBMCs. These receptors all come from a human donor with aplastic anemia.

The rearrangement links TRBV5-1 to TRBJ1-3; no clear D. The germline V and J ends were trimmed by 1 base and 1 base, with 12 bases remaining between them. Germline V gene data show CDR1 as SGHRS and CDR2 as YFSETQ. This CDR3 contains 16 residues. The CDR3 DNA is TGCGCCAGCAGCTTGACAGCTGAGGTGTCTGGAAACACCATATATTTT. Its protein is CASSLTAEVSGNTIYF.

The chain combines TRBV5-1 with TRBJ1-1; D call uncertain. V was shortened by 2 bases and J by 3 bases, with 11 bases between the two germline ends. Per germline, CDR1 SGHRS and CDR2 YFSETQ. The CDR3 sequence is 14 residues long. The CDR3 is CASSFQPEDTEAFF. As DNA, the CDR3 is TGCGCCAGCAGCTTCCAGCCGGAGGACACTGAAGCTTTCTTT.

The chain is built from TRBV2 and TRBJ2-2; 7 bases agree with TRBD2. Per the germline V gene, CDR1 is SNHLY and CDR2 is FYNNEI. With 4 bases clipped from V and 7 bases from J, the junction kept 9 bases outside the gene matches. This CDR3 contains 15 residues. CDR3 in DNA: TGTGCCAGCAGTGGACGGGAGGTGATGGGCGGGGAGCTGTTTTTT. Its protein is CASSGREVMGGELFF.

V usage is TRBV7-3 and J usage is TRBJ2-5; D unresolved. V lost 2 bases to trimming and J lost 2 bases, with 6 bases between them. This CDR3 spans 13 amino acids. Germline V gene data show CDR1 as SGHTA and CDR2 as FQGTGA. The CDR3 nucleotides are TGTGCCAGCAGCTTACCACCGCAAGAGACCCAGTACTTC. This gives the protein CASSLPPQETQYF.

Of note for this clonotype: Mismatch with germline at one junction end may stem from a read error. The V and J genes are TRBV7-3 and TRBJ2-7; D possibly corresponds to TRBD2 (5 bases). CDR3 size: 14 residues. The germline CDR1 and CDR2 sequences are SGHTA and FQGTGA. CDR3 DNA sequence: TGCGCCAGCAGCCGCTGGGAGTGGGGTTACGAGCAGTACTTC. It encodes CASSRWEWGYEQYF.

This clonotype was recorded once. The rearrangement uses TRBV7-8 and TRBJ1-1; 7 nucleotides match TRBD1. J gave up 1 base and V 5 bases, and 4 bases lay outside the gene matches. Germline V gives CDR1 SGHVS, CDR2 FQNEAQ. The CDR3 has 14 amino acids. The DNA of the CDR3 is TGTGCCAGCAGCCACCGGGACAGGAACACTGAAGCTTTCTTT. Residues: CASSHRDRNTEAFF.

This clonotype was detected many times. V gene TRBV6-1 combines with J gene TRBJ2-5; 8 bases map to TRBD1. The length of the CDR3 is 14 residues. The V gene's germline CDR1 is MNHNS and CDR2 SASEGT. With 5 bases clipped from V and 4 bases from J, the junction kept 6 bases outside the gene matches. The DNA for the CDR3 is TGTGCCAGCAGTAACACAGGGGGTTCAGAGACCCAGTACTTC. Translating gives CASSNTGGSETQYF.

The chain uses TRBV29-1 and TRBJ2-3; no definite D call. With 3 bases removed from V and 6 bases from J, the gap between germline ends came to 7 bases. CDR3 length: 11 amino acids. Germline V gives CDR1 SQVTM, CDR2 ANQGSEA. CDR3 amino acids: CSVDNPDTQYF. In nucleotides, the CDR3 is TGCAGCGTTGACAACCCGGATACGCAGTATTTT.

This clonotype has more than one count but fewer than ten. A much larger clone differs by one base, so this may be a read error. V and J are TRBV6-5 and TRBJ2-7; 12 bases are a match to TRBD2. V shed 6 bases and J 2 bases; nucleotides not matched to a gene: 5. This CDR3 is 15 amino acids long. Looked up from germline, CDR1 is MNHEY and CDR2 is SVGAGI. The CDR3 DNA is TGTGCCAGCAGGCAACTAGCGGGAGGTCCCTACGAGCAGTACTTC. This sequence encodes CASRQLAGGPYEQYF.

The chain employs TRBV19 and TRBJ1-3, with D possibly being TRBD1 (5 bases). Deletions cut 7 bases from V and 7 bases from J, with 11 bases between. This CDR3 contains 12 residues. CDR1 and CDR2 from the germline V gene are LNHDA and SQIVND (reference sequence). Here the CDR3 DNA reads TGTGCCAGTACCAAGGGGCTGAACACCATATATTTT. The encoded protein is CASTKGLNTIYF.

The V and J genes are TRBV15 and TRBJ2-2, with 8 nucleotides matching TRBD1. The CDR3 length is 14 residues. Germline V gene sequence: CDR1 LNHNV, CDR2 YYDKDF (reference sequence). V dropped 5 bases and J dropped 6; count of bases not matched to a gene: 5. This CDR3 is CATSATGGSGELFF. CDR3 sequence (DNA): TGTGCCACCAGCGCAACAGGGGGGTCCGGGGAGCTGTTTTTT.

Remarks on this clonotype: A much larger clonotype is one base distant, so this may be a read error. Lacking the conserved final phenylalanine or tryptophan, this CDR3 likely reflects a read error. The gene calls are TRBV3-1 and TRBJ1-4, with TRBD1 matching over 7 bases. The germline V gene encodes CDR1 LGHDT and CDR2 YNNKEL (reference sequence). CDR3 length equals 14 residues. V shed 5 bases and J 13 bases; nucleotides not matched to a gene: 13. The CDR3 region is CASSYRDSGFRLFS. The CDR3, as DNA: TGTGCCAGCAGCTACCGGGACAGCGGATTCAGACTGTTTTCT.

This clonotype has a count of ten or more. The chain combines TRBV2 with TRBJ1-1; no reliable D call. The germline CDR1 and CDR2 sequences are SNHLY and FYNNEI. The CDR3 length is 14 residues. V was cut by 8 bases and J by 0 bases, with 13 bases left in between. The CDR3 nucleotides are TGTGCCAGCGGGCGGTTTTTTATGAACACTGAAGCTTTCTTT. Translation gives CASGRFFMNTEAFF.

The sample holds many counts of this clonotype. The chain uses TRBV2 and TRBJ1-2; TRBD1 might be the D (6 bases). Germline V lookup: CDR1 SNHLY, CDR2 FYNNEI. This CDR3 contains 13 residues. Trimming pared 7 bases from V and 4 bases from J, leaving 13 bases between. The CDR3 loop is CASNSRGVYGYTF. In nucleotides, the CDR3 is TGTGCCAGCAACTCAAGGGGGGTCTATGGCTACACCTTC. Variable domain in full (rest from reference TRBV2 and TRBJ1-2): EPEVTQTPSHQVTQMGQEVILRCVPISNHLYFYWYRQILGQKVEFLVSFYNNEISEKSEIFDDQFSVERPDGSNFTLKIRSTKLEDSAMYFCASNSRGVYGYTFGSGTRLTVV.

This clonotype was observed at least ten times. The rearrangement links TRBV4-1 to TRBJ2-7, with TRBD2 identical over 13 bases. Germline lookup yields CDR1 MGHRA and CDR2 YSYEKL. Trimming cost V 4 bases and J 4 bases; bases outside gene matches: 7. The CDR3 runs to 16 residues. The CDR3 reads CASSPGGTSGIYEQYF. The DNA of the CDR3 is TGCGCCAGCAGCCCGGGGGGGACTAGCGGGATTTACGAGCAGTACTTC.

The CDR3 sequence: CASSLAGGHNQPQHF. As DNA, the CDR3 is TGCGCCAGCAGCTTGGCGGGCGGTCACAATCAGCCCCAGCATTTT. The genes are TRBV5-1 and TRBJ1-5; D unresolved. V shed 0 bases and J shed 3 bases, with 10 bases lying between them. CDR1 SGHRS and CDR2 YFSETQ come from the germline V gene. This CDR3 has 15 amino acids.

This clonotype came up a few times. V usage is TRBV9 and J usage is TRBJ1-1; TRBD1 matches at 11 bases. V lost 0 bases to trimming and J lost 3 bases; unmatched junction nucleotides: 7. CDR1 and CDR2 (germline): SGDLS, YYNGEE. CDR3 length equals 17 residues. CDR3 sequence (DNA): TGTGCCAGCAGCGTAGTGGGACAGGGGGTGGGGGACACTGAAGCTTTCTTT. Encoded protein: CASSVVGQGVGDTEAFF.

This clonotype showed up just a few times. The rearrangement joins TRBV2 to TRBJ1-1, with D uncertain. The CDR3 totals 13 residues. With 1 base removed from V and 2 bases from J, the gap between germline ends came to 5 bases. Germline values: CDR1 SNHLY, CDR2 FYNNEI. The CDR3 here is CASSEGINTEAFF. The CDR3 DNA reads TGTGCCAGCAGTGAAGGGATTAACACTGAAGCTTTCTTT.

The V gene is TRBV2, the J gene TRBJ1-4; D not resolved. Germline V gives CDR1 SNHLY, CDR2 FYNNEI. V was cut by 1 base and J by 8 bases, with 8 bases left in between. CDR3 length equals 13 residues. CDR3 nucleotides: TGTGCCAGCAGTGAAGGGCCACCCGAAAAACTGTTTTTT. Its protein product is CASSEGPPEKLFF.

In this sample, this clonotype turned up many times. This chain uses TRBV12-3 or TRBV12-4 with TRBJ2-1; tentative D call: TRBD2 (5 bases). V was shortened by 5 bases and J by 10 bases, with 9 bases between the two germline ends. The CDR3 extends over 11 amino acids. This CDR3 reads CASSPREEQFF. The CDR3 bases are TGTGCCAGCAGTCCGAGGGAAGAGCAGTTCTTC.

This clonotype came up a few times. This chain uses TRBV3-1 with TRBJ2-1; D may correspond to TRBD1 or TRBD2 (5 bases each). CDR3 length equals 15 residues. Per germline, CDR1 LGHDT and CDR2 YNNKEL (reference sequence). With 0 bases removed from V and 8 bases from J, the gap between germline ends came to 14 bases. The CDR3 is CASSQDPPGRDEQFF. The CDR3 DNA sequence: TGTGCCAGCAGCCAAGATCCCCCAGGGCGGGATGAGCAGTTCTTC.

The CDR3 here is CASSRLAGGTYNEQFF. In DNA form, the CDR3 reads TGTGCCAGCAGCCGACTAGCGGGAGGTACCTACAATGAGCAGTTCTTC. V gene TRBV11-3 combines with J gene TRBJ2-1; 13 bases match TRBD2. This CDR3 comprises 16 residues. Germline V lookup: CDR1 SGHNT, CDR2 YENEEA. Trimming cost V 5 bases and J 2 bases; bases outside gene matches: 3.

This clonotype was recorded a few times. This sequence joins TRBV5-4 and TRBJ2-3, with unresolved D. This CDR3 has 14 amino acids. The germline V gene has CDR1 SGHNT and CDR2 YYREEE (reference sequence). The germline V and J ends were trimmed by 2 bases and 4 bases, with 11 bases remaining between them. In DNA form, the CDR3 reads TGTGCCAGCAGCTTACGGATTGGGGCAGATACGCAGTATTTT. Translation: CASSLRIGADTQYF.

CDR3 in amino acids: CASSFRFSLAPNEQFF. The CDR3 DNA sequence: TGTGCCAGCAGCTTTAGGTTTAGTTTAGCCCCCAATGAGCAGTTCTTC. The gene calls are TRBV7-9 and TRBJ2-1; no clear D gene. Germline V gene lookup returns CDR1 SEHNR and CDR2 FQNEAQ (reference sequence). This CDR3 contains 16 residues. Trimming cost V 3 bases and J 6 bases, with 18 bases left between them.

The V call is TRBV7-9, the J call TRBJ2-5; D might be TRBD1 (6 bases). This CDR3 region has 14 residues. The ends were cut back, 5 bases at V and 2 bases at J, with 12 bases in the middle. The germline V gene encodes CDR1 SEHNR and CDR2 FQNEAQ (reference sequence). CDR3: CASSRTARQETQYF. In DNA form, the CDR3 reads TGTGCCAGCAGCAGGACAGCTCGGCAAGAGACCCAGTACTTC. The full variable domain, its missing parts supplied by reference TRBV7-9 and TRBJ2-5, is DTGVSQNPRHKITKRGQNVTFRCDPISEHNRLYWYRQTLGQGPEFLTYFQNEAQLEKSRLLSDRFSAERPKGSFSTLEIQRTEQGDSAMYLCASSRTARQETQYFGPGTRLLVL.

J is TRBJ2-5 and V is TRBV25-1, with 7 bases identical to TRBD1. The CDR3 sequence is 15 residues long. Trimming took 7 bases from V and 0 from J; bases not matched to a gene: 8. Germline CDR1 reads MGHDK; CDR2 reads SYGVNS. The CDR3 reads CASKLGTANQETQYF. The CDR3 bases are TGTGCCAGCAAGCTCGGGACAGCCAACCAAGAGACCCAGTACTTC.

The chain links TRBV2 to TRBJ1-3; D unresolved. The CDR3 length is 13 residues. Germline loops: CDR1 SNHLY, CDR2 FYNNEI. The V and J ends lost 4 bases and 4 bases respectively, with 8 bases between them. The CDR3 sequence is CASSGGGGNTIYF. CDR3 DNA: TGTGCCAGCAGTGGGGGAGGAGGAAACACCATATATTTT.